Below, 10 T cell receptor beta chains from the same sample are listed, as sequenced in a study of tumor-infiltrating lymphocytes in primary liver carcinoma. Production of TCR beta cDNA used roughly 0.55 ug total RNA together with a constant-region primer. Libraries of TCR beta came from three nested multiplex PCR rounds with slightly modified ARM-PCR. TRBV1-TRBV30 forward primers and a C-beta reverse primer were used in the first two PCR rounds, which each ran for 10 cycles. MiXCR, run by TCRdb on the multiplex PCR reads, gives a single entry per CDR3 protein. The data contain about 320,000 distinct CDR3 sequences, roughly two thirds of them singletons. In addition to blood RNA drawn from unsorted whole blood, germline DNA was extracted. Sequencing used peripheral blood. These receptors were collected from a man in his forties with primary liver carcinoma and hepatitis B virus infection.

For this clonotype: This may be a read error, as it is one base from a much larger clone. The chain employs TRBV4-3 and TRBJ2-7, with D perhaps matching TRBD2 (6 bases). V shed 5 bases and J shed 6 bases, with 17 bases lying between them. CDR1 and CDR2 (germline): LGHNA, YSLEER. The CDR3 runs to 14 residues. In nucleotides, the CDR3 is TGCGCCAGCAGCTACGGACCCTGGAGGGGCGAGCAGTACTTC. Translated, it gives CASSYGPWRGEQYF.

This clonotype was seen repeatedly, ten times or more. The CDR3 spells CASSFGGRGETQYF. CDR3 in DNA: TGTGCCAGCTCTTTCGGGGGGCGCGGGGAGACCCAGTACTTC. The rearrangement joins TRBV6-2 or TRBV6-3 to TRBJ2-5; a possible D gene is TRBD2 (7 bases). Germline V CDR1 and CDR2: MNHEY, SVGEGT. CDR3 size: 14 residues. V lost 8 bases and J 5 bases, leaving 18 bases between the germline ends.

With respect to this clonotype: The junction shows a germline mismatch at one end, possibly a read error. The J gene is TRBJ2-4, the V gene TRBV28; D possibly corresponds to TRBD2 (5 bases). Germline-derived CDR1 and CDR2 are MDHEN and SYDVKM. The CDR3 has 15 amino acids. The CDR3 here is CATTEPRGAKNIKYF. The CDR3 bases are TGTGCCACCACCGAACCCCGGGGAGCCAAAAACATTAAGTACTTC.

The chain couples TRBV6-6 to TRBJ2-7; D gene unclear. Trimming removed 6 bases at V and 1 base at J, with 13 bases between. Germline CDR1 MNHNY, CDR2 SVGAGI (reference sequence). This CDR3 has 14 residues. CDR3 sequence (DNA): TGTGCCAGCAGCCTAATTCCGATATCCTACGAGCAGTACTTC. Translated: CASSLIPISYEQYF.

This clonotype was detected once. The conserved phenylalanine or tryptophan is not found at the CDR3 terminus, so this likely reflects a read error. The CDR3 reads CASSLNGDGQGTQYL. The CDR3, as DNA: TGTGCCAGCAGCTTGAACGGGGACGGCCAAGGGACCCAGTACCTC. V gene TRBV5-4 combines with J gene TRBJ2-5, with D perhaps being TRBD1 or TRBD2 (5 bases each). Per germline, CDR1 SGHNT and CDR2 YYREEE (reference sequence). This CDR3 region has 15 residues.

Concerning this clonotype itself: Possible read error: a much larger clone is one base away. Here the CDR3 DNA reads TGTGCCGTCCTAGCCGTCGGAGGACCCTTCTATGGCTACACCTTC. Translation: CAVLAVGGPFYGYTF. V and J are TRBV6-1 and TRBJ1-2; D remains ambiguous. CDR1 and CDR2 (germline): MNHNS, SASEGT. V lost 11 bases to trimming and J lost 4 bases, with 23 bases between them. The CDR3 has 15 residues.

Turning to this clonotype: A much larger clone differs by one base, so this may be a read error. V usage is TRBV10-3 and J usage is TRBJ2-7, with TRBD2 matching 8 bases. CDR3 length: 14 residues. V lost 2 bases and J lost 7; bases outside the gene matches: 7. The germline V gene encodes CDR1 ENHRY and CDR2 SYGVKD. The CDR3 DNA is TGTGCCATCAGTGAGGGGCCAGCGGGAGAAGAGCAGTACTTC. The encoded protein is CAISEGPAGEEQYF.

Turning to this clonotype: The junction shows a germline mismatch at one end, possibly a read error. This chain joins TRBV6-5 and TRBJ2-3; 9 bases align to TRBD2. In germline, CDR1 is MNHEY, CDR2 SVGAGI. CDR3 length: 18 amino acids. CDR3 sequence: CASGYSKAGAGGADMQYF. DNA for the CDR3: TGTGCCAGCGGTTACTCGAAGGCAGGAGCGGGAGGCGCAGATATGCAGTATTTT.

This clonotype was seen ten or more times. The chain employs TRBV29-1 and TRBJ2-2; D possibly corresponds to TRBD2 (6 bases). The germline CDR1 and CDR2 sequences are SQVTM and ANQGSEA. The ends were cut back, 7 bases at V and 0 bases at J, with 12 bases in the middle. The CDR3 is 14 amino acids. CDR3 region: CSGAGLTNTGELFF. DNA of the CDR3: TGCAGCGGGGCGGGACTCACGAACACCGGGGAGCTGTTTTTT.

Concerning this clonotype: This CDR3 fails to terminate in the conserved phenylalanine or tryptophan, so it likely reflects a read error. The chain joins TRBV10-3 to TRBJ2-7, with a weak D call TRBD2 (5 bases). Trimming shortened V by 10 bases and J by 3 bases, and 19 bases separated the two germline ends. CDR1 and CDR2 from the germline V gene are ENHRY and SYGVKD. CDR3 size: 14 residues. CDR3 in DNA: TGTGCCACCCATGCGGGTTTGAGCTTCTACGAGCAGTACCTC. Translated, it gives CATHAGLSFYEQYL.